This paragraph covers one TCR beta chain sequence. The CDR3 totals 14 residues. Per the germline V gene, CDR1 is PRHDT and CDR2 is FYEKMQ (reference sequence). V lost 5 bases and J 5 bases, leaving 16 bases between the germline ends. The data originate from a study of T cell changes during pregnancy in multiple sclerosis. TCRdb keeps only in-frame clones here, not all; method: immunoSEQ multiplex PCR. Found here are some 60,000 clones, approximately 87% of them singletons; the top ten hold about 5%. This TCR was recovered from a human donor whose cells served as feeder cells for cultures in a pregnancy study. The source material was peripheral blood from another person, used as feeder cells. The J gene is TRBJ2-7, the V gene TRBV13, with D maybe TRBD2 (5 bases). The CDR3: CASSARGSEDEQYF. DNA for the CDR3: TGTGCCAGCAGCGCCCGGGGTTCCGAGGACGAGCAGTACTTC.